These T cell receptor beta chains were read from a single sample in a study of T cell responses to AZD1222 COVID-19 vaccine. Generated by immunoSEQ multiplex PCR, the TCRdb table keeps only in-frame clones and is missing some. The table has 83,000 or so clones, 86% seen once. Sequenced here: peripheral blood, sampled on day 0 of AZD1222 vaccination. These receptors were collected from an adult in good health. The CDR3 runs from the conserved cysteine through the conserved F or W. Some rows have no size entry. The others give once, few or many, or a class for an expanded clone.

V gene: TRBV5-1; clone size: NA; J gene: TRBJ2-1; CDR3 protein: CASSLGALAGNNEQFF
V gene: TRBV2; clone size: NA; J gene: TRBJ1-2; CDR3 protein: CASSEAEGTSYGYTF
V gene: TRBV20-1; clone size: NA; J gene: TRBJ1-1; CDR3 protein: CSARKQGEAFF
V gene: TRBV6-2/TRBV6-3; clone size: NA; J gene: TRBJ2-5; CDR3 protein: CASSYSYRDPQETQYF
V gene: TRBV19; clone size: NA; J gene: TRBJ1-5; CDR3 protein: CASSGQVHGNQPQHF
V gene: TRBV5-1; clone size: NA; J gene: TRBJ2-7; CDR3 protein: CASSLDGQGNYEQYF
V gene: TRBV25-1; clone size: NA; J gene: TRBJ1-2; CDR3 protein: CASSRDFSNYGYTF
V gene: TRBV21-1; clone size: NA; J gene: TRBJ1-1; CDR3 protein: CASTNVGKQGDLNTEAFF
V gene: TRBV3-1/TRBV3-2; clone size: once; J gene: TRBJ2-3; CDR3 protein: CASSPHPQRPDTQYF
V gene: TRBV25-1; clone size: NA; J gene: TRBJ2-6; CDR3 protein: CASRRTGSGANVLTF
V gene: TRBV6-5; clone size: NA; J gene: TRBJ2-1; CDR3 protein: CASSYDQSPYNEQFF
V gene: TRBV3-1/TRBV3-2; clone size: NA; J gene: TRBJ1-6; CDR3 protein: CASSQGGVEGNSPLHF
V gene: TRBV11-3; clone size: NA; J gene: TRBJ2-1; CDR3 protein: CASSSQDGAEQFF
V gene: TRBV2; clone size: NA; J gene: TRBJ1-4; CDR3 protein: CASSGAGASTNEKLFF
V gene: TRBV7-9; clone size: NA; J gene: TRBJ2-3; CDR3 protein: CASLSGRAGIADTQYF
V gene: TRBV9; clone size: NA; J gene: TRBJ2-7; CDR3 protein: CASSVEGKGDYEQYF
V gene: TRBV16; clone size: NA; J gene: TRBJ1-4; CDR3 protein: CASSQSVRLGEKLFF
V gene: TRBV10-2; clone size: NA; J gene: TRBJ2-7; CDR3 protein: CAVATSGPSYEQYF
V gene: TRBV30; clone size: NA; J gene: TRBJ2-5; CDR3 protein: CAWSVGGETQYF
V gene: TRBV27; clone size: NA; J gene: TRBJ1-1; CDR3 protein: CASSWAGSNTEAFF
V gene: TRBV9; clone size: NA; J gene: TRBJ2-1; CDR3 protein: CASSVNLAGAGSYNEQFF
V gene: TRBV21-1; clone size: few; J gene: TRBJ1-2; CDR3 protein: CASSKSRGKGLRNGYTF
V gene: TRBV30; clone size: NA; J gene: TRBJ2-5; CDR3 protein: CAWTAEETQYF
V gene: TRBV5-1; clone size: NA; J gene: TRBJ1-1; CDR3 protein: CASSLIPANTEAFF
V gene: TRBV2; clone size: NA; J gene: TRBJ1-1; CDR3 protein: CASSEVVGAAFF
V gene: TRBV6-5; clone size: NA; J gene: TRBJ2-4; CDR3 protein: CASNPSMGKNIQYF
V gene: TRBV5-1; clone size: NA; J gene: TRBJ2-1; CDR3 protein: CASSLNSGYNEQFF
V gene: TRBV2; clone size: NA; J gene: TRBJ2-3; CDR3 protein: CASSESASGGADTQYF
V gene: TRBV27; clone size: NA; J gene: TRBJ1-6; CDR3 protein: CASSAQGVSSYNSPLHF
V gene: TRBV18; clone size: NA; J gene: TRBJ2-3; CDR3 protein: CASSPPATDTQYF
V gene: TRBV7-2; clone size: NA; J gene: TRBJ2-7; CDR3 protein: CASSLGVRIGEQYF
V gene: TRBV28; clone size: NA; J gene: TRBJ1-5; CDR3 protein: CASSFGRSSNQPQHF
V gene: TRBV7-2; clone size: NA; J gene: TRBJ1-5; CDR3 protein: CASSPGTVYSNQPQHF
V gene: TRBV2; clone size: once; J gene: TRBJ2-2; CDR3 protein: CASIDINRGRNTGELFF
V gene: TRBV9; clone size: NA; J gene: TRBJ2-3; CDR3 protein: CASSVEGGSPTDTQYF
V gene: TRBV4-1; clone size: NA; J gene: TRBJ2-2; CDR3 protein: CASSQHGQGTRNTGELFF
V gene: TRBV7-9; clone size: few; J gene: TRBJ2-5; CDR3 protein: CASSLALPMGLFRETQYF
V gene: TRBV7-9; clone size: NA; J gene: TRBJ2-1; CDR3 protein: CASRSPGLASNEQFF
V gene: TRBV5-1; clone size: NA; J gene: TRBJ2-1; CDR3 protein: CASSLAAAWVDEQFF
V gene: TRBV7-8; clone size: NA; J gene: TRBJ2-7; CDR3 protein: CASSHAGTGTDEQYF